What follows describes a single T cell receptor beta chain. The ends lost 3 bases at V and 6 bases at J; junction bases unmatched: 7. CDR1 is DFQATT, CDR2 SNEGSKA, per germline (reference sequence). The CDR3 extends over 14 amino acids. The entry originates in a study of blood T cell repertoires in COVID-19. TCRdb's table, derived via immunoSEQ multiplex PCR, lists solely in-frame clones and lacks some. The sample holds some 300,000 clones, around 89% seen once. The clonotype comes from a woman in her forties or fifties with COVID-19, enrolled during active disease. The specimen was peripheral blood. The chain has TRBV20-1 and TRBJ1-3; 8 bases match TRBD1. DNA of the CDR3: TGCAGTGCTAGTCCCGGGACAGGCGAAAACACCATATATTTT. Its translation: CSASPGTGENTIYF.